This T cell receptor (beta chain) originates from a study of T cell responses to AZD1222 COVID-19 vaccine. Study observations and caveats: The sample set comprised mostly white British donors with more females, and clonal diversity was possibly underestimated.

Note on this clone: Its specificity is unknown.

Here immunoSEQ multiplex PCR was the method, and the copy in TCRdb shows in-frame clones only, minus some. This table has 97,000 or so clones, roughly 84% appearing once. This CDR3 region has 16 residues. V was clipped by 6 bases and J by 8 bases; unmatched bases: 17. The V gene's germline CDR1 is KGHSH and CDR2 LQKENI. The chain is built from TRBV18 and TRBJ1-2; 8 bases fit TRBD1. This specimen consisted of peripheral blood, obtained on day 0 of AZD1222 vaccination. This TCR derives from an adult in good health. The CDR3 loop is CASSPTTGELIRGYTF. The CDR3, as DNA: TGTGCCAGCTCGCCGACGACAGGGGAATTGATTAGGGGCTACACCTTC.